The 32 T cell receptor beta chains given below trace back to one sample, sequenced in a study of identifying expanded T cells in peripheral blood (dated by TCRdb to the late 2010s). Preparation of the library involved the immunoSEQ multiplex PCR assay. Not all clones reach the TCRdb copy of this immuneACCESS table, which keeps in-frame sequences only. Checked studies attribute under half of the gap to unresolved V genes and leave the rest unexplained. A total of about 52,000 clones appear in this sample, roughly 82% of them only once. The top ten constitute 14% of the sample. Sequences were obtained from blood. These receptors were obtained from a person aged 18 to 75 in good health.

The CDR3 nucleotides are TGCGCCAGCAGCTCAGCCCCGGGACAGGGGAGTCACGAGCAGTACGTC. Encoded protein: CASSSAPGQGSHEQYV. V is TRBV5-1 and J is TRBJ2-7; 10 bases match TRBD1. The germline gives CDR1 SGHRS, CDR2 YFSETQ. CDR3 size: 16 residues. V shed 3 bases, J shed 5 bases, and the junction held 11 bases outside the gene matches.

This chain uses TRBV2 with TRBJ1-2; possibly TRBD1 for D (6 bases). The V and J ends lost 3 bases and 4 bases respectively, with 15 bases between them. Per the germline V gene, CDR1 is SNHLY and CDR2 is FYNNEI. The CDR3 sequence is 15 residues long. CDR3 amino acids: CASSDTGRESYGYTF. Written as DNA, the CDR3 is TGTGCCAGCAGTGACACAGGGAGGGAGTCCTATGGCTACACCTTC.

This CDR3 reads CAWSVRDSHRNTEAFF. CDR3 nucleotide sequence: TGTGCCTGGAGTGTACGGGACAGTCATAGAAACACTGAAGCTTTCTTT. This chain connects TRBV30 to TRBJ1-1; 7 positions agree with TRBD1. The germline CDR1 and CDR2 sequences are GTSNPN and SVGIG (reference sequence). The ends lost 0 bases at V and 2 bases at J; junction bases unmatched: 9. The CDR3 has 16 amino acids.

The V gene is TRBV5-1, the J gene TRBJ2-2; 7 bases are a match to TRBD1. The CDR3 sequence is 13 residues long. Per germline, CDR1 SGHRS and CDR2 YFSETQ. Unmatched junction bases numbered 7, after V lost 7 bases and J lost 7 bases. The CDR3 sequence: CASGQGVVGELFF. Here the CDR3 DNA reads TGCGCCAGCGGCCAGGGGGTGGTCGGGGAGCTGTTTTTT. The full variable domain, completed using reference TRBV5-1 and TRBJ2-2, is KAGVTQTPRYLIKTRGQQVTLSCSPISGHRSVSWYQQTPGQGLQFLFEYFSETQRNKGNFPGRFSGRQFSNSRSEMNVSTLELGDSALYLCASGQGVVGELFFGEGSRLTVL.

The chain carries TRBV6-6 and TRBJ1-6; possible D gene TRBD1, 5 bases. The length of the CDR3 is 14 residues. V was clipped by 2 bases and J by 10 bases, with 12 bases between them. Per the germline V gene, CDR1 is MNHNY and CDR2 is SVGAGI (reference sequence). CDR3 loop: CASSYRGENSPLHF. CDR3 DNA: TGTGCCAGCAGTTACCGGGGCGAGAACTCACCCCTCCACTTT.

The chain couples TRBV11-2 to TRBJ1-2; D uncertain. The CDR3 covers 12 residues. V was trimmed by 1 base and J by 8 bases, leaving 8 bases between them. Germline CDR1 SGHAT, CDR2 FQNNGV. The DNA for the CDR3 is TGTGCCAGCAGCTTAGGGGGAGGGGGCTACACCTTC. This gives the protein CASSLGGGGYTF. The full variable domain, rest sourced from reference TRBV11-2 and TRBJ1-2, is EAGVAQSPRYKIIEKRQSVAFWCNPISGHATLYWYQQILGQGPKLLIQFQNNGVVDDSQLPKDRFSAERLKGVDSTLKIQPAKLEDSAVYLCASSLGGGGYTFGSGTRLTVV.

This chain links TRBV5-1 with TRBJ1-2, with D possibly TRBD1 on 5 matching bases. The CDR3 has 12 amino acids. The germline V gene encodes CDR1 SGHRS and CDR2 YFSETQ. V lost 4 bases and J 3 bases, leaving 7 bases between the germline ends. The CDR3 protein is CASSQTDYGYTF. As DNA, the CDR3 is TGCGCCAGCAGCCAGACAGACTATGGCTACACCTTC.

This sequence joins TRBV2 and TRBJ2-2; D not resolved. Trimming took off 2 bases at V and 1 base at J, with 8 bases between the two ends. This CDR3 has 15 amino acids. The V gene's germline CDR1 is SNHLY and CDR2 FYNNEI. The CDR3 sequence is CASSEIAGNTGELFF. The CDR3 nucleotides are TGTGCCAGCAGTGAAATCGCTGGGAACACCGGGGAGCTGTTTTTT.

This clone is large by share. V usage is TRBV15 and J usage is TRBJ1-2, with a possible D match to TRBD1 (5 bases). The V end lost 2 bases, the J end lost 5 bases, and 18 bases lay between the germline ends. CDR3 size: 16 residues. Germline V lookup: CDR1 LNHNV, CDR2 YYDKDF (reference sequence). Here the CDR3 reads CATSRYEDTEAYGYTF. The CDR3 DNA reads TGTGCCACCAGCAGATATGAGGACACGGAAGCATATGGCTACACCTTC.

The chain carries TRBV11-2 and TRBJ2-1, with 10 bases fitting TRBD2. V was pared by 4 bases and J by 6 bases, with 6 bases of the junction left unmatched. The CDR3 is 15 residues long. Germline-derived CDR1 and CDR2 are SGHAT and FQNNGV. Written as DNA, the CDR3 is TGTGCCAGCAGCTCGGCCAGCGGGAGGGCCAATGAGCAGTTCTTC. Translation: CASSSASGRANEQFF.

The genes are TRBV19 and TRBJ2-3; D unresolved. CDR3 length: 14 residues. Trimming cost V 4 bases and J 0 bases, with 8 bases left between them. Germline CDR1 reads LNHDA; CDR2 reads SQIVND (reference sequence). DNA for the CDR3: TGTGCCAGTAGTACAGGAGAAAGCACAGATACGCAGTATTTT. Its protein product is CASSTGESTDTQYF.

The rearrangement uses TRBV7-2 and TRBJ2-3; 10 bases are shared with TRBD1. Germline CDR1 SGHTA, CDR2 FQGNSA. V was clipped by 3 bases and J by 6 bases; unmatched bases: 3. The CDR3 spans 14 residues. The CDR3 bases are TGTGCCAGCAGCTTGGACAGGGGGGTTGATACGCAGTATTTT. Translated, it gives CASSLDRGVDTQYF.

The chain is built from TRBV28 and TRBJ1-1; D call uncertain. CDR3 length: 14 residues. Germline-derived CDR1 and CDR2 are MDHEN and SYDVKM. The V gene lost 4 bases and the J gene lost 0 bases, with 9 bases spanning the gap. The CDR3 sequence: CASSSPTLNTEAFF. The CDR3 DNA is TGTGCCAGCAGTTCCCCTACACTGAACACTGAAGCTTTCTTT. The variable domain in full, with the rest retrieved from reference TRBV28 and TRBJ1-1, is DVKVTQSSRYLVKRTGEKVFLECVQDMDHENMFWYRQDPGLGLRLIYFSYDVKMKEKGDIPEGYSVSREKKERFSLILESASTNQTSMYLCASSSPTLNTEAFFGQGTRLTVV.

The chain uses TRBV19 and TRBJ2-3; 8 bases are a match to TRBD2. Germline lookup yields CDR1 LNHDA and CDR2 SQIVND (reference sequence). The CDR3 totals 14 residues. V was pared by 6 bases and J by 5 bases, with 7 bases of the junction left unmatched. This CDR3 is CASSGREGGDTQYF. CDR3 DNA: TGTGCCAGTAGCGGACGGGAGGGTGGAGATACGCAGTATTTT. Filled out from reference TRBV19 and TRBJ2-3, the complete variable domain reads DGGITQSPKYLFRKEGQNVTLSCEQNLNHDAMYWYRQDPGQGLRLIYYSQIVNDFQKGDIAEGYSVSREKKESFPLTVTSAQKNPTAFYLCASSGREGGDTQYFGPGTRLTVL.

The V and J genes are TRBV11-2 and TRBJ2-2; TRBD2 matches at 9 bases. V lost 6 bases and J lost 6; bases outside the gene matches: 8. This CDR3 has 15 residues. Germline V lookup: CDR1 SGHAT, CDR2 FQNNGV. CDR3 sequence reads: CASRLAGRKAGELFF. The CDR3, as DNA: TGTGCCAGCAGGCTAGCGGGGAGGAAGGCCGGGGAGCTGTTTTTT.

The J gene is TRBJ1-6, the V gene TRBV30; TRBD1 agrees at 7 bases. The junction had 6 bases not matched to a gene; V was cut back by 1 base and J by 6 bases. This CDR3 spans 15 amino acids. From germline, CDR1 is GTSNPN and CDR2 SVGIG (reference sequence). The CDR3 DNA follows: TGTGCCTGGAGTGGGAACAGGGGAGTTAATTCACCCCTCCACTTT. Residues: CAWSGNRGVNSPLHF.

This chain joins TRBV5-8 and TRBJ2-7, with TRBD1 matching 7 bases. V was pared by 1 base and J by 3 bases, with 7 bases of the junction left unmatched. The CDR3 totals 15 residues. Looked up from germline, CDR1 is SGHTS and CDR2 is YDEGEE. The CDR3 loop reads CASSLQGQPDYEQYF. The CDR3 DNA reads TGTGCCAGCAGCTTGCAGGGACAGCCAGACTACGAGCAGTACTTC.

The genes are TRBV5-1 and TRBJ2-2, with a weak D call TRBD1 (6 bases). The CDR3 runs 14 residues. V lost 0 bases to trimming and J lost 6 bases, with 9 bases between them. Germline CDR1 is SGHRS and CDR2 is YFSETQ. CDR3 amino acids: CASSLATGPGELFF. Here the CDR3 DNA reads TGCGCCAGCAGCTTGGCGACAGGTCCCGGGGAGCTGTTTTTT.

J is TRBJ1-1 and V is TRBV29-1; 8 bases line up with TRBD1. This CDR3 is 13 amino acids long. Germline assignment: CDR1 SQVTM and CDR2 ANQGSEA. Unmatched junction bases numbered 4, after V lost 3 bases and J lost 4 bases. Here the CDR3 DNA reads TGCAGCGTTGAGCAGGGGGCAGGCACTGAAGCTTTCTTT. Translated: CSVEQGAGTEAFF.

The chain carries TRBV5-4 and TRBJ1-2; unclear D gene. The germline V and J ends were trimmed by 0 bases and 7 bases, with 19 bases remaining between them. The CDR3 is 16 residues long. CDR1 SGHNT and CDR2 YYREEE come from the germline V gene (reference sequence). CDR3 amino acids: CASSLDTGRQLGGYTF. CDR3 sequence (DNA): TGTGCCAGCAGCTTGGATACCGGTCGGCAACTGGGTGGCTACACCTTC.

V and J are TRBV2 and TRBJ1-1; TRBD1 matches at 7 bases. The V segment lost 7 bases and the J segment 10 bases; nucleotides outside the gene matches: 9. The CDR3 is 12 residues long. Germline lookup yields CDR1 SNHLY and CDR2 FYNNEI. The CDR3 DNA sequence: TGTGCCAGCACCGGGGAGGGGGCTAGAGCTTTCTTT. It yields the protein CASTGEGARAFF.

This clone was found a few times. J is TRBJ2-3 and V is TRBV7-3; D uncertain. The CDR3 runs to 14 residues. V was shortened by 5 bases and J by 1 base, with 10 bases between the two germline ends. CDR1 is SGHTA, CDR2 FQGTGA, per germline. CDR3 loop: CASSPRPGTDTQYF. Written as DNA, the CDR3 is TGTGCCAGCAGCCCAAGGCCAGGCACAGATACGCAGTATTTT. Full variable domain (missing parts from reference TRBV7-3 and TRBJ2-3): GAGVSQTPSNKVTEKGKYVELRCDPISGHTALYWYRQSLGQGPEFLIYFQGTGAADDSGLPNDRFFAVRPEGSVSTLKIQRTERGDSAVYLCASSPRPGTDTQYFGPGTRLTVL.

The V gene is TRBV7-6, the J gene TRBJ1-3; tentative D call: TRBD1 (5 bases). This CDR3 is 17 amino acids long. V was trimmed by 1 base and J by 0 bases, leaving 13 bases between them. CDR1 and CDR2 from the germline V gene are SGHVS and FNYEAQ. The CDR3 nucleotides read TGTGCCAGCAGCTTAGAAGGTGATACAGGCTCTGGAAACACCATATATTTT. Amino acids: CASSLEGDTGSGNTIYF. The variable domain in full, with the rest retrieved from reference TRBV7-6 and TRBJ1-3, is GAGVSQSPRYKVTKRGQDVALRCDPISGHVSLYWYRQALGQGPEFLTYFNYEAQQDKSGLPNDRFSAERPEGSISTLTIQRTEQRDSAMYRCASSLEGDTGSGNTIYFGEGSWLTVV.

This clone occurred a few times. The sample has other DNA sequences that encode this CDR3 too. The chain joins TRBV30 to TRBJ2-7, with unresolved D. From germline, CDR1 is GTSNPN and CDR2 SVGIG (reference sequence). V lost 1 base and J lost 2, with 3 bases in between. This CDR3 region has 11 residues. CDR3 DNA sequence: TGTGCCTGGAGTGGCCCCTACGAGCAGTACTTC. Translating it yields CAWSGPYEQYF. The full variable domain, with the rest looked up from reference TRBV30 and TRBJ2-7, is SQTIHQWPATLVQPVGSPLSLECTVEGTSNPNLYWYRQAAGRGLQLLFYSVGIGQISSEVPQNLSASRPQDRQFILSSKKLLLSDSGFYLCAWSGPYEQYFGPGTRLTVT.

The J gene is TRBJ1-2, the V gene TRBV9; no firm D call. Germline V gene lookup returns CDR1 SGDLS and CDR2 YYNGEE. This CDR3 comprises 14 residues. The V and J ends lost 0 bases and 0 bases respectively, with 6 bases between them. In DNA form, the CDR3 reads TGTGCCAGCAGCGTAGATGTGACTAACTATGGCTACACCTTC. This encodes CASSVDVTNYGYTF.

The V and J genes are TRBV6-5 and TRBJ2-1, with 9 nucleotides matching TRBD2. Germline V lookup: CDR1 MNHEY, CDR2 SVGAGI. After removal of 2 bases from V and 8 bases from J, the junction contained 7 bases not matched to a gene. The CDR3 spans 15 residues. This CDR3 reads CASSYEAGGPDEQFF. CDR3 coding DNA: TGTGCCAGCAGTTACGAGGCGGGGGGGCCAGATGAGCAGTTCTTC.

V usage is TRBV19 and J usage is TRBJ1-1; no reliable D call. The CDR3 totals 13 residues. Trimming cost V 3 bases and J 0 bases, with 5 bases left between them. Germline V gene sequence: CDR1 LNHDA, CDR2 SQIVND (reference sequence). The CDR3 is CASSITVNTEAFF. CDR3 nucleotides: TGTGCCAGTAGTATCACAGTGAACACTGAAGCTTTCTTT. Full variable domain (rest looked up from reference TRBV19 and TRBJ1-1): DGGITQSPKYLFRKEGQNVTLSCEQNLNHDAMYWYRQDPGQGLRLIYYSQIVNDFQKGDIAEGYSVSREKKESFPLTVTSAQKNPTAFYLCASSITVNTEAFFGQGTRLTVV.

This clone is classed as medium-sized. The rearrangement uses TRBV21-1 and TRBJ2-7. TRBV21-1 is labeled a pseudogene. The CDR3 runs 11 residues. CDR3 DNA sequence: TGTGCCAGCAGCAAATCAGACGAGCAGTACGTC. Its protein is CASSKSDEQYV.

This clone occurred once. CDR3 region: CASSPNQRGLDNEQFF. The CDR3 DNA reads TGTGCCAGCAGCCCGAACCAGCGGGGGCTCGACAATGAGCAGTTCTTC. The chain joins TRBV7-6 to TRBJ2-1, with TRBD2 identical over 8 bases. There are 16 residues in the CDR3. V shed 5 bases, J shed 5 bases, and the junction held 11 bases outside the gene matches. Germline V gives CDR1 SGHVS, CDR2 FNYEAQ.

This chain uses TRBV7-6 with TRBJ2-2; tentatively, D is TRBD2 (6 bases). V was trimmed by 1 base and J by 4 bases, leaving 13 bases between them. This CDR3 region has 16 residues. Per germline, CDR1 SGHVS and CDR2 FNYEAQ. CDR3 loop: CASSLVSGGTTGELFF. DNA for the CDR3: TGTGCCAGCAGCTTAGTTAGCGGAGGAACCACCGGGGAGCTGTTTTTT.

The genes are TRBV9 and TRBJ2-3; perhaps TRBD1 as D (6 bases). The V gene's germline CDR1 is SGDLS and CDR2 YYNGEE. CDR3 length: 14 amino acids. Trimming left V 3 bases short and J 6 bases short, with 14 bases between. CDR3 residues: CASSARTGQDTQYF. CDR3 bases: TGTGCCAGCAGCGCGCGAACAGGGCAGGATACGCAGTATTTT.

V and J are TRBV6-8 and TRBJ1-1; D is unclear. CDR1 MNHGY and CDR2 SAAAGT come from the germline V gene. Trimming cost V 3 bases and J 3 bases, with 8 bases left between them. This CDR3 has 13 residues. This chain's CDR3 is CASSYQWDTEAFF. In DNA, the CDR3 is TGTGCCAGCAGTTATCAGTGGGACACTGAAGCTTTCTTT.